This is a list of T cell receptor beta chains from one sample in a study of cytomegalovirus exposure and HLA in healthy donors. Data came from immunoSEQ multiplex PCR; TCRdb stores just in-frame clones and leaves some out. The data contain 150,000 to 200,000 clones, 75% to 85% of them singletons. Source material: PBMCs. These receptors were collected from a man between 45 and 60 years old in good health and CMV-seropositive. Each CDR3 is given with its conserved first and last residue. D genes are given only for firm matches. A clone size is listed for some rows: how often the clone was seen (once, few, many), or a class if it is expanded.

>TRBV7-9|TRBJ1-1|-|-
TGTGCCAGCAGCTCAGCCGGGTCCCTGAGCACTGAAGCTTTCTTT
CASSSAGSLSTEAFF
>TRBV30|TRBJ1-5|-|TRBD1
TGTGCCTTGGACAGGGGCGGCAATCAGCCCCAGCATTTT
CALDRGGNQPQHF
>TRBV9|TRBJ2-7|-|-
TGTGCCAGCAGCGTTGGAGGGAGCTCCTACGAGCAGTACTTC
CASSVGGSSYEQYF
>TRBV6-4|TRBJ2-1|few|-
TGTGCCAGCAGTGAAGCTCTCCTGGGGCGTGCTGAGCAGTTCTTC
CASSEALLGRAEQFF
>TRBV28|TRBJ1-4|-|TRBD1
TGTGCCAGCAGTTTAAGGGGGCTTGATGAAAAACTGTTTTTT
CASSLRGLDEKLFF
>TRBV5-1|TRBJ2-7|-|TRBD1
TGCGCCAGCAGCCCTCGGGACAGGGGAGACGAGCAGTACTTC
CASSPRDRGDEQYF
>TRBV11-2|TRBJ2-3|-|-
TGTGCCAGCATACCTCGGGCGGGACGGTTCACAGATACGCAGTATTTT
CASIPRAGRFTDTQYF
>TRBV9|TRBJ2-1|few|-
TGTGCCAGCAGCGTAGGTCGGGATGTTGGGGATGAGCAGTTCTTC
CASSVGRDVGDEQFF
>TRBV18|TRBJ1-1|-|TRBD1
TGTGCCAGCTCGGGGACAGGAATGAACACTGAAGCTTTCTTT
CASSGTGMNTEAFF
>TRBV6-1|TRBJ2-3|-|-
TGTGCCAGCAGTGGGACTCTCGATACGCAGTATTTT
CASSGTLDTQYF